This T cell receptor beta chain came from a study of CD8 T cells in Susac syndrome (dated by TCRdb to the late 2010s). For context, the study as a whole: The study used repertoire sequencing to test whether antigen drove CD8+ T cell activation and differentiation in Susac syndrome.

As to this clonotype: Its antigen is still unknown. Base qualities are missing; no much larger clone stands one base away.

Peripheral blood CD8+ and CD4+ T cells from healthy donors, Susac syndrome patients and multiple sclerosis patients were profiled using high-throughput TCR beta sequencing. The healthy donors served as controls matched for age and sex. CD8+ TEMRA cells were enriched by FACS, while bulk CD8+ and CD4+ T cells were purified by magnetic negative isolation. Blood was collected in EDTA tubes and processed within 24 hours, with PBMCs isolated through density gradient centrifugation. PBMCs intended for TCR sequencing were cryopreserved in liquid nitrogen and were subsequently thawed in a 37 degrees C water bath. The sorted or isolated CD4+, CD8+ and CD8+ TEMRA cells reached a purity of at least 90%. The cysteine opens and the phenylalanine closes a CDR3 of 14 amino acids. Only CDR3 DNA remains: 42 bases, in frame from the first base. From the germline V gene (reference sequence), CDR1 is GTSNPN and CDR2 is SVGIG. The V end loses 0 bases and the J end loses 5 bases, and a stretch of 11 bases separates them.

Overall study outcomes, separate from this receptor: The number of individuals in the TCR sequencing and HLA analysis was recognized as being relatively small.

RNA was extracted using the RNeasy kit, and roughly 0.5 to 1 ug of the RNA was reverse transcribed with random hexamers. TCR beta CDR3 regions were amplified with the immunoSEQ multiplex PCR assay covering 54 Vbeta and 13 Jbeta segments. To correct PCR amplification bias, a synthetic template baseline was used for both primer optimization and computational correction. The authors' analysis ran thus. Reads were annotated to V, D and J genes according to IMGT and were analyzed with immunoSEQ Analyzer, with only productive sequences retained. Clonality was calculated as one minus the Shannon entropy normalized by log2 of the number of productive unique sequences. For each patient and control, public and private clones were evaluated among the 100 most prevalent clones. Susac-specific clones were defined as absent from healthy and MS cohorts, roughly 1,100 published viral clones and other ImmuneACCESS disease sequences. TCRdb's own reprocessing of the public reads used fastp at Q25 and MiXCR and kept productive beta chains. Rows with a matching CDR3 protein are joined into one entry that keeps the most common DNA and genes. TCRdb's processing, not the authors', yielded these V and J calls. Within this sample are under 200,000 distinct CDR3 sequences, with about 94% of them counted one time only. The ten largest clonotypes hold around 0.1% of the sample.

Sequencing was done on a sample of CD4+ T cells from PBMCs. The chain is encoded by TRBV30 joined to TRBJ2-1; the D region is possibly TRBD1 or TRBD2, each matching across 5 bases. The origin of this receptor is a human donor in good health. The CDR3 has the sequence CAWSVRVRDNEQFF. The nucleotide sequence reads as follows: TGTGCCTGGAGTGTCAGGGTGAGGGACAATGAGCAGTTCTTC.